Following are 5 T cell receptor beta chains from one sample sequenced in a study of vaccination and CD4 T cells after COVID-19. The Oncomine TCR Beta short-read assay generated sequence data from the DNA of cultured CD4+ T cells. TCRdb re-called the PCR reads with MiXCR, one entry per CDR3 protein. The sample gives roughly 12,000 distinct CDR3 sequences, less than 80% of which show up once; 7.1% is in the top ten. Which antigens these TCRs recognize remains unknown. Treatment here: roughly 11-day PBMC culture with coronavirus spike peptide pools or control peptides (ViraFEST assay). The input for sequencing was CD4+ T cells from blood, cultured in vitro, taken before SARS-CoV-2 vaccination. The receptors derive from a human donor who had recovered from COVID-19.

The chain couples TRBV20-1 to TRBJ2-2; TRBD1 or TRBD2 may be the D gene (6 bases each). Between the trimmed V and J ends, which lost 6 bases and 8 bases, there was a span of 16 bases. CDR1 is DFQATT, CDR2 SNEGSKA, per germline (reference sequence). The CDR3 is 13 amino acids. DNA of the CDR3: TGCAGTGCCCCAGGGGTGGGAGGTGGGGAGCTGTTTTTT. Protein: CSAPGVGGGELFF.

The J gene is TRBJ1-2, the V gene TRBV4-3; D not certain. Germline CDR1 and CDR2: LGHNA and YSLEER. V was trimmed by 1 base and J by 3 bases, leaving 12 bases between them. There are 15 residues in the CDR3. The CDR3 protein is CASSQAAIGDYGYTF. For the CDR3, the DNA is TGCGCCAGCAGCCAAGCGGCGATTGGCGACTATGGCTACACCTTC.

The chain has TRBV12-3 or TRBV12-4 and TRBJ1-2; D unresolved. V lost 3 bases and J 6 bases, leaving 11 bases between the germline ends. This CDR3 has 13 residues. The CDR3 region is CASSLNRLDGYTF. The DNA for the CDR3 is TGTGCCAGCAGTTTGAACAGATTAGATGGCTACACCTTC.

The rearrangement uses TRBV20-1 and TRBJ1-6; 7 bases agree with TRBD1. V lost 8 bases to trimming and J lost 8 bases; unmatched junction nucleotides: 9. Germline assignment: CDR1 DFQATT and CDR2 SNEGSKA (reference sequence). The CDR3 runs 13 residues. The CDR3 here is CSYDRVFYSPLHF. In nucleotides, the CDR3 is TGCAGTTATGACAGGGTGTTTTATTCACCCCTCCACTTT.

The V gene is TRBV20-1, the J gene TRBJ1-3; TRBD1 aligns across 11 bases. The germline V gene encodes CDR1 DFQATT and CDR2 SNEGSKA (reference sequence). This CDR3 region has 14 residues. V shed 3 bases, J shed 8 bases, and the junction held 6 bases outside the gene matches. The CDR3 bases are TGCAGTGCTAGCGGGACAGGGGGGTTTGACACCATATATTTT. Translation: CSASGTGGFDTIYF.